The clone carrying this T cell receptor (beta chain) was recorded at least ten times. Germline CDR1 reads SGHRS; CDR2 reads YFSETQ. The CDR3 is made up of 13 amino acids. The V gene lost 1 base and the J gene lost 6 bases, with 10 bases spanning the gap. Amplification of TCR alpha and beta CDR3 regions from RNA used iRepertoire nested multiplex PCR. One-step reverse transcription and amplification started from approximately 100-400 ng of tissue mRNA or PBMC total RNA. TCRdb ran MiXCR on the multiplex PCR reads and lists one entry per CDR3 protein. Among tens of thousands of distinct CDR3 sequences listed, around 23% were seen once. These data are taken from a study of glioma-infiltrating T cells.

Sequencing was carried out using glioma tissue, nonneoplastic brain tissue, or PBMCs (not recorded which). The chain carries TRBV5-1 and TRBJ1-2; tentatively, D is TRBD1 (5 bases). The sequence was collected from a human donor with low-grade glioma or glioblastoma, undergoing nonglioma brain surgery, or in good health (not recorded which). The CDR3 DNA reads TGCGCCAGCAGCTTGCAGGGAACGGATGGCTACACCTTC. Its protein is CASSLQGTDGYTF.